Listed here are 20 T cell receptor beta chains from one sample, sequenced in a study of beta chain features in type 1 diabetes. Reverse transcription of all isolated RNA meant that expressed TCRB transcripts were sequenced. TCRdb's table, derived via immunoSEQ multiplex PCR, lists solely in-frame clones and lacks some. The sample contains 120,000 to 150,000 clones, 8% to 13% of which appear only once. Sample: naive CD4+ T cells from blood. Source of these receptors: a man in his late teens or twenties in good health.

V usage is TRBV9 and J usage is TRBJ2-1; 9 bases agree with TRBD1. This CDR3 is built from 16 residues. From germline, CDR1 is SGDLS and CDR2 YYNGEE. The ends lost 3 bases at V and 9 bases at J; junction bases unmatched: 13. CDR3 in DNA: TGTGCCAGCAGCGCGCGAGGGGGACAGGGACCAAGTGAGCAGTTCTTC. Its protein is CASSARGGQGPSEQFF.

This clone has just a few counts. The CDR3 spells CASADREPDGYTF. CDR3 DNA: TGTGCCAGCGCGGACAGGGAACCCGATGGCTACACCTTC. The rearrangement joins TRBV18 to TRBJ1-2; 8 bases align to TRBD1. The CDR3 has 13 residues. Unmatched junction bases numbered 8, after V lost 8 bases and J lost 6 bases. CDR1 and CDR2 from the germline V gene are KGHSH and LQKENI.

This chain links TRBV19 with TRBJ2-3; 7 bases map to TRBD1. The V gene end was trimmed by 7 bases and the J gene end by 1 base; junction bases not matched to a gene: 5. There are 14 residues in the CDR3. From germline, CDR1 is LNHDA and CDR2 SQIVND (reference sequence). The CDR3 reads CASMYGTGTDTQYF. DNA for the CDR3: TGTGCCAGTATGTACGGGACAGGCACAGATACGCAGTATTTT.

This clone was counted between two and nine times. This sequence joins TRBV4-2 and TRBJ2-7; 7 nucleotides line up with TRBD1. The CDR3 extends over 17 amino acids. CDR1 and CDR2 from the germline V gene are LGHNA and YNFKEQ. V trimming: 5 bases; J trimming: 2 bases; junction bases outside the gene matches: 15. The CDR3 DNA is TGTGCCAGCAGCTACGCAAACCAACAGGGGAGTACCTACGAGCAGTACTTC. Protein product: CASSYANQQGSTYEQYF.

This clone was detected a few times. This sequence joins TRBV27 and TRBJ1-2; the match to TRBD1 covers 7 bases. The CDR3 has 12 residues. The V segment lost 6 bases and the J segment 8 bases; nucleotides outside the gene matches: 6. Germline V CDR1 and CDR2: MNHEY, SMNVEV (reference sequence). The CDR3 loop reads CASRTTGSGYTF. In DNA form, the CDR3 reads TGTGCCAGCAGGACGACAGGGAGCGGCTACACCTTC.

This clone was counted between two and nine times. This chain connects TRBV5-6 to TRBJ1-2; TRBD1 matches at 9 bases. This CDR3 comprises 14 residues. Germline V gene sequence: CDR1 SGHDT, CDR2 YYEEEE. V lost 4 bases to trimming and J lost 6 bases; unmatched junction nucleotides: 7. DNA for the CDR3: TGTGCCAGCAGCCGTACAGGGGGCGGGGATGGCTACACCTTC. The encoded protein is CASSRTGGGDGYTF.

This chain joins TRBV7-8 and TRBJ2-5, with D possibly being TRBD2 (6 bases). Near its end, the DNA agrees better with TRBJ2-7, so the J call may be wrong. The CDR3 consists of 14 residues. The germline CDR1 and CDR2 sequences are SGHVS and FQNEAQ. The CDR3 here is CASSPVIADYEQYF. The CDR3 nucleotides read TGTGCCAGCAGCCCCGTTATAGCGGACTACGAGCAGTACTTC.

The CDR3 sequence: CASNQGQPASSYNEQFF. The CDR3 DNA reads as TGCGCCAGCAACCAAGGACAGCCCGCGAGCTCCTACAATGAGCAGTTCTTC. The chain has TRBV5-1 and TRBJ2-1, with TRBD1 as a possible D gene (6 bases). The V gene's germline CDR1 is SGHRS and CDR2 YFSETQ. The CDR3 runs 17 residues. V was cut by 6 bases and J by 0 bases, with 19 bases left in between.

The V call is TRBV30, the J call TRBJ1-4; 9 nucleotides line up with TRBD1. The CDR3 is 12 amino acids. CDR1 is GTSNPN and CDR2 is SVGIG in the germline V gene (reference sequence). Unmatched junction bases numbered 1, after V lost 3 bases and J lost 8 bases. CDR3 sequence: CAWRGQGEKLFF. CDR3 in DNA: TGTGCCTGGAGGGGACAGGGAGAAAAACTGTTTTTT.

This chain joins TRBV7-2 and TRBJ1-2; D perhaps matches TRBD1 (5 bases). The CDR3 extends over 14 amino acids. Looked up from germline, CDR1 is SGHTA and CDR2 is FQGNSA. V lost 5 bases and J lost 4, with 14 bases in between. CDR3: CASSKSGTGYGYTF. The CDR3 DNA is TGTGCCAGCAGCAAGTCCGGCACAGGCTATGGCTACACCTTC.

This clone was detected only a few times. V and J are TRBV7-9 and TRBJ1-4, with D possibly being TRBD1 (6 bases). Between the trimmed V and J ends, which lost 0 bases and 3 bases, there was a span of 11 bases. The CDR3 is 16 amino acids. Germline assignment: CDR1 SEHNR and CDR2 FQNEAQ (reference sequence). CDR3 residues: CASSLATGMANEKLFF. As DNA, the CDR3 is TGTGCCAGCAGCTTAGCAACAGGGATGGCTAATGAAAAACTGTTTTTT.

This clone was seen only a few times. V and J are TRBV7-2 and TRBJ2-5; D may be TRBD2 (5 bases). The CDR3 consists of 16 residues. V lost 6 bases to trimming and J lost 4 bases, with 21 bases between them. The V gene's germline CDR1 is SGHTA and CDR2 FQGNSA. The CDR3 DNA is TGTGCCAGCAGTTCCCGCGGTGGGAGCAGTGGAGAGACCCAGTACTTC. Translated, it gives CASSSRGGSSGETQYF.

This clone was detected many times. CDR3 amino acids: CASSLTRTSGNNEQFF. In DNA, the CDR3 is TGCGCCAGCAGCTTGACAAGGACTAGCGGTAACAATGAGCAGTTCTTC. The chain couples TRBV5-1 to TRBJ2-1; 10 nucleotides align to TRBD2. The CDR3 is 16 residues long. With V trimmed by 1 base and J by 5 bases, 6 bases remained unmatched. The V gene's germline CDR1 is SGHRS and CDR2 YFSETQ.

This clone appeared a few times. CDR3 loop: CASSFKGGTGELFF. The CDR3 nucleotides are TGTGCCAGCAGCTTTAAGGGGGGGACCGGGGAGCTGTTTTTT. The J gene is TRBJ2-2, the V gene TRBV7-3; D is possibly TRBD2 (7 bases). The CDR3 covers 14 residues. Trimming took 3 bases from V and 5 from J, leaving 10 bases between them. Germline V gene lookup returns CDR1 SGHTA and CDR2 FQGTGA. Full variable domain (rest looked up from reference TRBV7-3 and TRBJ2-2): GAGVSQTPSNKVTEKGKYVELRCDPISGHTALYWYRQSLGQGPEFLIYFQGTGAADDSGLPNDRFFAVRPEGSVSTLKIQRTERGDSAVYLCASSFKGGTGELFFGEGSRLTVL.

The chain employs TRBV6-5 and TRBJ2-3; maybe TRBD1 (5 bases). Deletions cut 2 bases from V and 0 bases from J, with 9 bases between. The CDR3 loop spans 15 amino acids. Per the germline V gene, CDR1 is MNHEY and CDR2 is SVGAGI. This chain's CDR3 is CASSYEWGSTDTQYF. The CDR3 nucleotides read TGTGCCAGCAGTTACGAGTGGGGCAGCACAGATACGCAGTATTTT.

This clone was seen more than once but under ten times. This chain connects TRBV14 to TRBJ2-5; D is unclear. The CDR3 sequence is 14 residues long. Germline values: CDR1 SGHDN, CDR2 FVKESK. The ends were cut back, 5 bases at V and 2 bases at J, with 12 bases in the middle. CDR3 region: CASSISPTQETQYF. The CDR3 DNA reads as TGTGCCAGCAGCATAAGCCCTACTCAAGAGACCCAGTACTTC. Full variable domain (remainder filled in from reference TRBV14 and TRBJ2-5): EAGVTQFPSHSVIEKGQTVTLRCDPISGHDNLYWYRRVMGKEIKFLLHFVKESKQDESGMPNNRFLAERTGGTYSTLKVQPAELEDSGVYFCASSISPTQETQYFGPGTRLLVL.

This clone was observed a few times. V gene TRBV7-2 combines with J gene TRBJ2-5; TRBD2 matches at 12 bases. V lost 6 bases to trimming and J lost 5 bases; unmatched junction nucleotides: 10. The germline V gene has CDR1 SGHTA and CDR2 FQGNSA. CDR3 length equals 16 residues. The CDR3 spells CASRWRASGGAETQYF. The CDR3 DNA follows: TGTGCCAGCAGGTGGAGGGCTAGCGGGGGGGCTGAGACCCAGTACTTC.

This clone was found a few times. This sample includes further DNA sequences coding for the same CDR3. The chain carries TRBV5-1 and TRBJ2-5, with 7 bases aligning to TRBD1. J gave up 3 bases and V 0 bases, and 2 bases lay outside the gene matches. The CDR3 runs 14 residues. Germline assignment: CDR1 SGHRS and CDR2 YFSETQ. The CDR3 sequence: CASSLGQGKETQYF. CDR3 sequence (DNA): TGCGCCAGCAGCTTGGGACAGGGCAAAGAGACCCAGTACTTC.

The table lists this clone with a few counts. CDR3 nucleotides: TGTGCCAGCAGTTTATTCGGGGGCAATGAGCAGTTCTTC. This sequence encodes CASSLFGGNEQFF. The rearrangement joins TRBV28 to TRBJ2-1, with a weak D call TRBD2 (6 bases). The germline CDR1 and CDR2 sequences are MDHEN and SYDVKM. This CDR3 spans 13 amino acids. V lost 1 base and J 6 bases, leaving 7 bases between the germline ends.

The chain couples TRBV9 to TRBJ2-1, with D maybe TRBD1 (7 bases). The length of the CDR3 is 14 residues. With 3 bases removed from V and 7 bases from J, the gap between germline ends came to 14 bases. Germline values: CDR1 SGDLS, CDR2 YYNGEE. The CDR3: CASSGQTGRNEQFF. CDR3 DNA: TGTGCCAGCAGCGGACAGACAGGGAGGAATGAGCAGTTCTTC.